Shown below are 27 T cell receptor beta chains from a single sample sequenced in a study of vaccination and CD4 T cells after COVID-19. The treatment here: roughly ten-day PBMC culture with coronavirus spike peptide pools or control peptides (ViraFEST assay). Once obtained from cultured CD4+ T cells, the DNA was sequenced using the Oncomine TCR Beta short-read assay. TCRdb analysed the PCR reads with MiXCR anew, one entry per CDR3 protein. The sample includes about 27,000 distinct CDR3 sequences, around 64% of them seen just once. The antigens these receptors bind are not known. The material sequenced was CD4+ T cells from blood, cultured in vitro, taken after SARS-CoV-2 vaccination. These receptors were taken from a human donor who received a COVID-19 vaccine.

The chain combines TRBV10-3 with TRBJ1-1, with a weak D call TRBD1 (6 bases). The CDR3 length is 15 residues. Per germline, CDR1 ENHRY and CDR2 SYGVKD. V dropped 7 bases and J dropped 1 base, with 16 bases sitting between them. CDR3 nucleotides: TGTGCCATCACTCCCTCGGGGGGCAAGAACACTGAAGCTTTCTTT. It yields the protein CAITPSGGKNTEAFF.

The chain links TRBV5-1 to TRBJ1-3; tentative D call: TRBD1 (6 bases). V lost 3 bases to trimming and J lost 4 bases, with 8 bases between them. CDR3 length: 13 amino acids. Germline V gene sequence: CDR1 SGHRS, CDR2 YFSETQ. CDR3 nucleotide sequence: TGCGCCAGCAGCTGGGGGCAGGGAAACACCATATATTTT. As protein: CASSWGQGNTIYF.

V usage is TRBV7-8 and J usage is TRBJ2-3; 13 bases agree with TRBD2. The trim removed 10 bases at V and 5 bases at J, leaving 6 bases unmatched. The germline CDR1 and CDR2 sequences are SGHVS and FQNEAQ. The CDR3 totals 14 residues. DNA of the CDR3: TGTGCCACCCAAGGGACTAGCGGGGAAGATACGCAGTATTTT. It codes for CATQGTSGEDTQYF.

This clonotype has only a few counts. The chain links TRBV24-1 to TRBJ2-2; 7 bases are shared with TRBD1. V lost 4 bases, J lost 5 bases, and 9 bases stayed unmatched. The CDR3 has 16 residues. Germline assignment: CDR1 KGHDR and CDR2 SFDVKD. The DNA for the CDR3 is TGTGCCACCAGTGAAACTACAGGGGCGTGGACCGGGGAGCTGTTTTTT. Residues: CATSETTGAWTGELFF.

This clonotype was picked up a small number of times. V usage is TRBV7-9 and J usage is TRBJ1-2; D might be TRBD1 (5 bases). V was clipped by 2 bases and J by 6 bases, with 19 bases between them. The CDR3 extends over 16 amino acids. The germline gives CDR1 SEHNR, CDR2 FQNEAQ (reference sequence). For the CDR3, the DNA is TGTGCCAGCAGCTTAAGAACTAGGGGTCGGTTTGATGGCTACACCTTC. The encoded protein is CASSLRTRGRFDGYTF.

J is TRBJ1-6 and V is TRBV2, with a weak D call TRBD1 (5 bases). From germline, CDR1 is SNHLY and CDR2 FYNNEI. The CDR3 consists of 14 residues. V lost 4 bases to trimming and J lost 7 bases, with 11 bases between them. The CDR3 nucleotides read TGTGCCAGCAGTGTGGGCAGGGCAAATTCACCCCTCCACTTT. It codes for CASSVGRANSPLHF.

The chain recombines TRBV21-1 with TRBJ2-5; the D call in the table, TRBD2, was not verified against the DNA. TRBV21-1 is a pseudogene. The CDR3 length is 18 residues. CDR3 region: CASSRGVLPGGSQETQYF. The CDR3, as DNA: TGTGCCAGCAGCAGGGGGGTCCTCCCTGGGGGCTCCCAAGAGACCCAGTACTTC.

The gene calls are TRBV5-1 and TRBJ1-6; 7 bases fit TRBD1. The CDR3 sequence is 16 residues long. Germline CDR1 and CDR2: SGHRS and YFSETQ. Trimming cost V 4 bases and J 7 bases; bases outside gene matches: 11. This CDR3 reads CASSDPRQGINSPLHF. As DNA, the CDR3 is TGCGCCAGCAGCGACCCCCGACAGGGCATCAATTCACCCCTCCACTTT.

The CDR3 bases are TGTGCCAGCAGCTATACGGCACAGGGGGCGAAGGAAAAACTGTTTTTT. Amino acid sequence: CASSYTAQGAKEKLFF. The V call is TRBV7-2, the J call TRBJ1-4, with 9 bases lining up with TRBD1. Germline CDR1 SGHTA, CDR2 FQGNSA. This CDR3 spans 16 amino acids. V shed 4 bases, J shed 8 bases, and the junction held 11 bases outside the gene matches.

This chain joins TRBV6-1 and TRBJ1-1, with 10 nucleotides matching TRBD1. Germline V gives CDR1 MNHNS, CDR2 SASEGT. The V segment lost 9 bases and the J segment 5 bases; nucleotides outside the gene matches: 12. The CDR3 runs 15 residues. The CDR3 here is CASPPWGQGITEAFF. The CDR3 region has the DNA TGTGCCAGTCCTCCATGGGGACAGGGGATTACTGAAGCTTTCTTT.

The chain combines TRBV2 with TRBJ2-3, with 9 bases matching TRBD2. After removal of 3 bases from V and 2 bases from J, the junction contained 6 bases not matched to a gene. CDR1 SNHLY and CDR2 FYNNEI come from the germline V gene. CDR3 length: 16 residues. CDR3 sequence (DNA): TGTGCCAGCAGTGATGACCTAGCGGGGCTCACAGATACGCAGTATTTT. It specifies CASSDDLAGLTDTQYF. Drawing the rest from reference TRBV2 and TRBJ2-3, the complete variable domain is EPEVTQTPSHQVTQMGQEVILRCVPISNHLYFYWYRQILGQKVEFLVSFYNNEISEKSEIFDDQFSVERPDGSNFTLKIRSTKLEDSAMYFCASSDDLAGLTDTQYFGPGTRLTVL.

The genes are TRBV24-1 and TRBJ1-2, with D possibly TRBD1 on 5 matching bases. Per germline, CDR1 KGHDR and CDR2 SFDVKD. The ends were cut back, 4 bases at V and 5 bases at J, with 13 bases in the middle. The CDR3 runs 14 residues. The DNA for the CDR3 is TGTGCCACCAGTGAAGCCACAGGTGATTATGGCTACACCTTC. It codes for CATSEATGDYGYTF.

The table lists this clonotype with a few counts. The chain joins TRBV19 to TRBJ1-5, with D perhaps matching TRBD1 (5 bases). The germline CDR1 and CDR2 sequences are LNHDA and SQIVND (reference sequence). CDR3 size: 15 residues. V lost 6 bases and J lost 2, with 14 bases in between. CDR3 in amino acids: CASSTAGRRNQPQHF. In DNA form, the CDR3 reads TGTGCCAGTAGCACCGCGGGACGGCGCAATCAGCCCCAGCATTTT.

The chain is built from TRBV12-3 or TRBV12-4 and TRBJ2-2, with 7 bases identical to TRBD2. The CDR3 contains 16 residues. With 1 base clipped from V and 6 bases from J, the junction kept 8 bases outside the gene matches. The CDR3 nucleotides read TGTGCCAGCAGTTTAGGGACTAGTAATGGTGCCGGGGAGCTGTTTTTT. This sequence encodes CASSLGTSNGAGELFF.

In its sample, this clonotype was seen a few times. This chain links TRBV6-5 with TRBJ1-2, with D possibly being TRBD1 (5 bases). CDR3 length: 14 amino acids. Trimming shortened V by 0 bases and J by 5 bases, and 10 bases separated the two germline ends. Germline CDR1 reads MNHEY; CDR2 reads SVGAGI. The CDR3 region has the DNA TGTGCCAGCAGTTACTCTGGGGGGAGGTATGGCTACACCTTC. Amino acids: CASSYSGGRYGYTF.

The sample holds one count of this clonotype. V is TRBV20-1 and J is TRBJ1-3; possibly TRBD1 for D (6 bases). This CDR3 comprises 11 residues. CDR1 and CDR2 (germline): DFQATT, SNEGSKA (reference sequence). The CDR3 DNA follows: TGCCGACAGGACTCTGGAAACACCATATATTTT. This encodes CRQDSGNTIYF.

The rearrangement links TRBV20-1 to TRBJ2-7; possibly TRBD1 or TRBD2 for D (6 bases each). CDR1 and CDR2 (germline): DFQATT, SNEGSKA (reference sequence). The CDR3 loop spans 14 amino acids. Trimming removed 4 bases from V and 5 bases from J, with 18 bases in between. The CDR3 DNA sequence: TGCAGTGCTACCCCGCCGGGGGCGGCGGACGAGCAGTACTTC. Amino acid sequence: CSATPPGAADEQYF.

As concerns this clonotype: Its ends do not fully match the called genes, so a read error is possible. The chain combines TRBV27 with TRBJ1-2; D gene uncertain. The CDR3 loop spans 13 amino acids. Germline V gene lookup returns CDR1 MNHEY and CDR2 SMNVEV (reference sequence). CDR3 DNA: TGTGTCAGCAGTAATGGGCGCTTTGGTGGCTACACCTTC. Encoded protein: CVSSNGRFGGYTF.

The chain carries TRBV7-9 and TRBJ1-6, with D hard to call. In germline, CDR1 is SEHNR, CDR2 FQNEAQ (reference sequence). The CDR3 extends over 13 amino acids. V was clipped by 1 base and J by 8 bases, with 6 bases between them. CDR3 loop: CASSLVEDSPLHF. In DNA, the CDR3 is TGTGCCAGCAGCTTAGTCGAGGATTCACCCCTCCACTTT. Combining the CDR3 with reference TRBV7-9 and TRBJ1-6 gives the whole variable domain DTGVSQNPRHKITKRGQNVTFRCDPISEHNRLYWYRQTLGQGPEFLTYFQNEAQLEKSRLLSDRFSAERPKGSFSTLEIQRTEQGDSAMYLCASSLVEDSPLHFGNGTRLTVT.

The genes are TRBV5-4 and TRBJ2-5; D remains ambiguous. The CDR3 sequence is 14 residues long. V lost 3 bases to trimming and J lost 2 bases, with 11 bases between them. Germline values: CDR1 SGHNT, CDR2 YYREEE (reference sequence). The CDR3 DNA reads as TGTGCCAGCAGCTCAGGCGACGGGCAAGAGACCCAGTACTTC. The encoded protein is CASSSGDGQETQYF.

The V call is TRBV5-1, the J call TRBJ1-1; D gene ambiguous. The CDR3 runs 14 residues. Trimming cost V 0 bases and J 0 bases, with 6 bases left between them. The germline V gene has CDR1 SGHRS and CDR2 YFSETQ. CDR3: CASSLEPMNTEAFF. The DNA for the CDR3 is TGCGCCAGCAGCTTGGAACCCATGAACACTGAAGCTTTCTTT.

The chain employs TRBV7-2 and TRBJ2-7; 8 positions agree with TRBD1. The CDR3 length is 13 residues. V lost 5 bases, J lost 3 bases, and 3 bases stayed unmatched. Germline V gene lookup returns CDR1 SGHTA and CDR2 FQGNSA. This CDR3 reads CASSATGGYEQYF. In DNA form, the CDR3 reads TGTGCCAGCAGCGCTACAGGGGGCTACGAGCAGTACTTC.

The V gene is TRBV6-1, the J gene TRBJ2-7, with D possibly being TRBD1 (5 bases). The ends were cut back, 4 bases at V and 5 bases at J, with 15 bases in the middle. The CDR3 is made up of 14 amino acids. From germline, CDR1 is MNHNS and CDR2 SASEGT. The CDR3 loop is CASSAAGLFHEQYF. The CDR3 region has the DNA TGTGCCAGCAGTGCTGCAGGGCTGTTCCACGAGCAGTACTTC.

The chain carries TRBV5-5 and TRBJ2-4, with D uncertain. V was cut by 0 bases and J by 5 bases, with 9 bases left in between. From germline, CDR1 is SGHKS and CDR2 YYEKEE (reference sequence). The CDR3 length is 14 residues. The CDR3 here is CASSLGTAQNIQYF. DNA for the CDR3: TGTGCCAGCAGCTTGGGGACGGCGCAAAACATTCAGTACTTC.

The sample holds a few counts of this clonotype. The rearrangement links TRBV20-1 to TRBJ2-3; TRBD2 matches at 13 bases. CDR3 length equals 17 residues. V lost 5 bases to trimming and J lost 7 bases; unmatched junction nucleotides: 15. Per the germline V gene, CDR1 is DFQATT and CDR2 is SNEGSKA (reference sequence). The CDR3 DNA follows: TGCAGTGCTGTAACTAGCGGGGGGGCGATTCGCGGCAATACGCAGTATTTT. Amino acid sequence: CSAVTSGGAIRGNTQYF.

The chain uses TRBV5-1 and TRBJ2-5; 7 bases are a match to TRBD2. With 6 bases clipped from V and 5 bases from J, the junction kept 13 bases outside the gene matches. The V gene's germline CDR1 is SGHRS and CDR2 YFSETQ. The CDR3 has 15 residues. CDR3 bases: TGCGCCAGCACCTCACGAAGCGGGGCCATGGAGACCCAGTACTTC. It yields the protein CASTSRSGAMETQYF.

The V call is TRBV6-1, the J call TRBJ2-7, with D possibly TRBD2 on 6 matching bases. The CDR3 has 13 residues. Germline loops: CDR1 MNHNS, CDR2 SASEGT. Trimming shortened V by 8 bases and J by 3 bases, and 14 bases separated the two germline ends. CDR3 DNA: TGTGCCAGCCGCAGGGACTTGGACTACGAGCAGTACTTC. Translated, it gives CASRRDLDYEQYF.